The 5 T cell receptor beta chains listed next were all sequenced from one sample in a study of cytomegalovirus exposure and HLA in healthy donors. In the PCR, 60 Vbeta and 13 Jbeta primers were used. Using immunoSEQ multiplex PCR, the repertoire was profiled, and TCRdb retains in-frame clones only, with some absent. Here the sample spans fewer than 200,000 clones, roughly 80% being singletons. Sequencing input: PBMCs. The receptors stem from a woman between 50 and 59 years old in good health and CMV-seropositive.

CDR3 nucleotide sequence: TGTGCCAGCAGCCCCGGGACTTTGAGCTCCTACGAGCAGTACTTC. Translation: CASSPGTLSSYEQYF. This chain connects TRBV6-6 to TRBJ2-7, with D maybe TRBD2 (6 bases). Germline values: CDR1 MNHNY, CDR2 SVGAGI (reference sequence). V was clipped by 6 bases and J by 0 bases, with 15 bases between them. This CDR3 comprises 15 residues.

This rearrangement joins TRBV9 to TRBJ2-3, with TRBD2 matching 7 bases. The germline V gene encodes CDR1 SGDLS and CDR2 YYNGEE. Germline trimming cut 0 bases from V and 9 bases from J; bases unmatched to any gene: 4. This CDR3 has 13 amino acids. The CDR3 DNA reads TGTGCCAGCAGCGTAGCCCAGCGGGAAACGCAGTATTTT. Translating gives CASSVAQRETQYF.

The rearrangement uses TRBV19 and TRBJ2-3; D perhaps matches TRBD1 (6 bases). V was cut by 0 bases and J by 3 bases, with 10 bases left in between. The CDR3 is 15 residues long. Looked up from germline, CDR1 is LNHDA and CDR2 is SQIVND (reference sequence). The CDR3 spells CASSIDQGPTDTQYF. CDR3 DNA: TGTGCCAGTAGTATAGATCAGGGGCCAACAGATACGCAGTATTTT. Looking up the rest from reference TRBV19 and TRBJ2-3 gives the full variable domain: DGGITQSPKYLFRKEGQNVTLSCEQNLNHDAMYWYRQDPGQGLRLIYYSQIVNDFQKGDIAEGYSVSREKKESFPLTVTSAQKNPTAFYLCASSIDQGPTDTQYFGPGTRLTVL.

The gene calls are TRBV11-2 and TRBJ2-5, with 13 bases identical to TRBD2. The CDR3 is 15 amino acids. CDR1 is SGHAT and CDR2 is FQNNGV in the germline V gene. With 4 bases clipped from V and 4 bases from J, the junction kept 3 bases outside the gene matches. The CDR3 protein is CASSWTSGRLETQYF. CDR3 sequence (DNA): TGTGCCAGCAGCTGGACTAGCGGGAGATTAGAGACCCAGTACTTC.

The genes are TRBV30 and TRBJ1-2; no clear D. Germline CDR1 and CDR2: GTSNPN and SVGIG (reference sequence). The V gene lost 1 base and the J gene lost 4 bases, with 4 bases spanning the gap. The CDR3 covers 11 residues. This chain's CDR3 is CAWSALYGYTF. The CDR3 DNA reads TGTGCCTGGAGTGCCCTCTATGGCTACACCTTC. Variable domain in full (rest from reference TRBV30 and TRBJ1-2): SQTIHQWPATLVQPVGSPLSLECTVEGTSNPNLYWYRQAAGRGLQLLFYSVGIGQISSEVPQNLSASRPQDRQFILSSKKLLLSDSGFYLCAWSALYGYTFGSGTRLTVV.